Shown below are 30 T cell receptor beta chains from a single sample sequenced in a study of identical twins' blood T cells. TCRdb re-called the 5' RACE reads with MiXCR, one entry per CDR3 protein. The sample records a few hundred thousand distinct CDR3 sequences, 28% being singletons. The sample consisted of PBMCs. The receptors shown here come from a woman between 18 and 50 years old in good health.

The sample holds a few counts of this clonotype. The chain combines TRBV15 with TRBJ2-4; D may be TRBD1 or TRBD2 (5 bases each). The CDR3 is 14 residues long. V gave up 3 bases and J gave up 4 bases, with 10 bases separating them. Germline CDR1 reads LNHNV; CDR2 reads YYDKDF (reference sequence). The CDR3 region is CATSSRDGKNIQYF. The CDR3 DNA sequence: TGTGCCACCAGCAGCCGGGACGGAAAAAACATTCAGTACTTC. Full variable domain (missing parts from reference TRBV15 and TRBJ2-4): DAMVIQNPRYQVTQFGKPVTLSCSQTLNHNVMYWYQQKSSQAPKLLFHYYDKDFNNEADTPDNFQSRRPNTSFCFLDIRSPGLGDTAMYLCATSSRDGKNIQYFGAGTRLSVL.

V and J are TRBV2 and TRBJ2-5; D gene uncertain. V was shortened by 4 bases and J by 5 bases, with 5 bases between the two germline ends. CDR1 and CDR2 from the germline V gene are SNHLY and FYNNEI. The CDR3 is 11 amino acids. Here the CDR3 reads CASSGVETQYF. The CDR3 DNA sequence: TGTGCCAGCAGTGGAGTTGAGACCCAGTACTTC.

In this sample, this clonotype turned up a few times. CDR3 sequence: CASSFRGTGAFF. CDR3 DNA: TGTGCCAGCAGCTTTAGGGGAACTGGCGCTTTCTTT. J is TRBJ1-1 and V is TRBV28; possible D gene TRBD1, 5 bases. V lost 6 bases to trimming and J lost 11 bases, with 16 bases between them. Germline CDR1 is MDHEN and CDR2 is SYDVKM. CDR3 length: 12 amino acids.

This chain uses TRBV5-1 with TRBJ2-2, with D perhaps matching TRBD2 (5 bases). The V end lost 1 base, the J end lost 4 bases, and 14 bases lay between the germline ends. Germline lookup yields CDR1 SGHRS and CDR2 YFSETQ. The CDR3 consists of 16 residues. CDR3: CASSLYGVGFTGELFF. The DNA for the CDR3 is TGCGCCAGCAGCTTGTACGGGGTTGGGTTCACCGGGGAGCTGTTTTTT. Full variable domain (outside the CDR3, taken from reference TRBV5-1 and TRBJ2-2): KAGVTQTPRYLIKTRGQQVTLSCSPISGHRSVSWYQQTPGQGLQFLFEYFSETQRNKGNFPGRFSGRQFSNSRSEMNVSTLELGDSALYLCASSLYGVGFTGELFFGEGSRLTVL.

This chain uses TRBV20-1 with TRBJ2-7, with 11 bases lining up with TRBD2. This CDR3 is 14 amino acids long. J lost 5 bases, V lost 5 bases, and 8 bases had no gene match. The germline V gene encodes CDR1 DFQATT and CDR2 SNEGSKA (reference sequence). The CDR3 here is CSALSGRAFDEQYF. CDR3 DNA sequence: TGCAGTGCTCTTAGCGGGAGGGCCTTCGACGAGCAGTACTTC.

The DNA of the CDR3 is TGTGCCAGCTCACCACAGAGCCCGGAATTTCGCACCGGGGAGCTGTTTTTT. Protein product: CASSPQSPEFRTGELFF. This chain uses TRBV18 with TRBJ2-2; D is uncertain. CDR1 KGHSH and CDR2 LQKENI come from the germline V gene. The CDR3 is 17 residues long. Trimming stripped 1 base from V and 4 bases from J, with 16 bases between.

This clonotype was counted between two and nine times. CDR3 in DNA: TGTGCCAGTAGTTCCCTCTTTAGGAATGAGCAGTTCTTC. Its protein is CASSSLFRNEQFF. This sequence joins TRBV19 and TRBJ2-1; D remains unclear. Trimming took 5 bases from V and 7 from J, leaving 12 bases between them. The germline V gene has CDR1 LNHDA and CDR2 SQIVND (reference sequence). This CDR3 has 13 residues.

This clonotype appeared a few times. The V gene is TRBV7-9, the J gene TRBJ1-1; D is unclear. V lost 5 bases and J lost 0, with 16 bases in between. CDR1 and CDR2 from the germline V gene are SEHNR and FQNEAQ (reference sequence). The CDR3 is 16 amino acids. Written as DNA, the CDR3 is TGTGCCAGCAGCCCGCGGTGGGTCCCCATGAACACTGAAGCTTTCTTT. It encodes CASSPRWVPMNTEAFF.

The V gene is TRBV12-3 or TRBV12-4, the J gene TRBJ1-2, with 10 bases lining up with TRBD1. The length of the CDR3 is 15 residues. V dropped 7 bases and J dropped 4; count of bases not matched to a gene: 9. CDR3 sequence: CASTLWTGGAYGYTF. Written as DNA, the CDR3 is TGTGCCAGCACCCTCTGGACAGGGGGAGCCTATGGCTACACCTTC.

V is TRBV7-2 and J is TRBJ1-6, with TRBD1 matching 7 bases. The CDR3 runs to 15 residues. Germline CDR1 is SGHTA and CDR2 is FQGNSA. The V gene end was trimmed by 4 bases and the J gene end by 8 bases; junction bases not matched to a gene: 8. CDR3 coding DNA: TGTGCCAGCAGCTCCTTGGGACAGAGTTATTCACCCCTCCACTTT. Its translation: CASSSLGQSYSPLHF.

The rearrangement links TRBV5-1 to TRBJ2-1, with D unresolved. The V and J ends lost 7 bases and 0 bases respectively, with 11 bases between them. This CDR3 has 14 amino acids. The germline gives CDR1 SGHRS, CDR2 YFSETQ. As DNA, the CDR3 is TGCGCCAGCCCAGGAATCAGCTCCTACAATGAGCAGTTCTTC. Its translation is CASPGISSYNEQFF.

This clonotype was picked up a small number of times. CDR3 protein: CASSLTVGNQPQHF. DNA of the CDR3: TGCGCCAGCAGCTTGACAGTAGGCAATCAGCCCCAGCATTTT. The chain combines TRBV5-1 with TRBJ1-5; D unresolved. CDR3 length equals 14 residues. V was clipped by 1 base and J by 2 bases, with 7 bases between them. Per germline, CDR1 SGHRS and CDR2 YFSETQ.

The rearrangement joins TRBV2 to TRBJ2-2; D tentatively reads TRBD1 or TRBD2 (5 bases each). The V and J ends lost 3 bases and 4 bases respectively, with 9 bases between them. The CDR3 totals 14 residues. Germline assignment: CDR1 SNHLY and CDR2 FYNNEI. The CDR3 reads CASSDRDGTGELFF. CDR3 nucleotide sequence: TGTGCCAGCAGTGACAGGGACGGCACCGGGGAGCTGTTTTTT.

As to this clonotype: Germline and junction disagree at one end, which may indicate a read error. The CDR3, as DNA: TGTGCCAGCATCCAAGAGAGGGACGAGACCCAGTACTTC. It translates to CASIQERDETQYF. V is TRBV3-1 and J is TRBJ2-5; D may correspond to TRBD1 or TRBD2 (5 bases each). The germline V gene encodes CDR1 LGHDT and CDR2 YNNKEL (reference sequence). The CDR3 is made up of 13 amino acids.

The V gene is TRBV29-1, the J gene TRBJ1-2; D is uncertain. The germline V and J ends were trimmed by 6 bases and 4 bases, with 21 bases remaining between them. CDR3 length equals 15 residues. Germline values: CDR1 SQVTM, CDR2 ANQGSEA. The CDR3 loop reads CSVPNPSGRFYGYTF. The CDR3, as DNA: TGCAGCGTCCCCAACCCTAGCGGCAGATTCTATGGCTACACCTTC.

At least ten counts were recorded for this clonotype. The chain uses TRBV20-1 and TRBJ1-5; perhaps TRBD1 as D (5 bases). The CDR3 has 14 residues. V lost 2 bases to trimming and J lost 5 bases, with 13 bases between them. Germline-derived CDR1 and CDR2 are DFQATT and SNEGSKA (reference sequence). The CDR3 bases are TGCAGTGCTAGAAAACAGGACGGACATCAGCCCCAGCATTTT. It is translated as CSARKQDGHQPQHF.

This clonotype occurred a few times. The chain uses TRBV20-1 and TRBJ2-5; D ambiguous. The CDR3 is 11 residues long. In germline, CDR1 is DFQATT, CDR2 SNEGSKA (reference sequence). The V end was cut by 4 bases, the J end by 2 bases, with 5 bases between. The CDR3 sequence: CSAIGQETQYF. CDR3 DNA: TGCAGTGCTATTGGGCAAGAGACCCAGTACTTC.

The chain is built from TRBV27 and TRBJ1-1, with D hard to call. V shed 2 bases and J shed 4 bases, with 11 bases lying between them. Germline V lookup: CDR1 MNHEY, CDR2 SMNVEV (reference sequence). CDR3 length: 14 residues. CDR3 nucleotide sequence: TGTGCCAGCAGTTTAAAGTCGTTGAGCACTGAAGCTTTCTTT. It yields the protein CASSLKSLSTEAFF.

Only a few counts were recorded for this clonotype. The J gene is TRBJ1-4, the V gene TRBV5-1; maybe TRBD1 (5 bases). Looked up from germline, CDR1 is SGHRS and CDR2 is YFSETQ. The CDR3 loop spans 14 amino acids. Trimming shortened V by 0 bases and J by 5 bases, and 8 bases separated the two germline ends. The CDR3 coding sequence is TGCGCCAGCAGCTTGGTGGCAGGGAATGAAAAACTGTTTTTT. Translation: CASSLVAGNEKLFF. Drawing the rest from reference TRBV5-1 and TRBJ1-4, the complete variable domain is KAGVTQTPRYLIKTRGQQVTLSCSPISGHRSVSWYQQTPGQGLQFLFEYFSETQRNKGNFPGRFSGRQFSNSRSEMNVSTLELGDSALYLCASSLVAGNEKLFFGSGTQLSVL.

In its sample, this clonotype was seen a few times. The rearrangement uses TRBV7-2 and TRBJ1-1; 9 bases line up with TRBD1. J was trimmed by 4 bases and V by 5 bases; bases with no gene match: 11. CDR1 is SGHTA and CDR2 is FQGNSA in the germline V gene. This CDR3 has 16 residues. In DNA form, the CDR3 reads TGTGCCAGCAGCCCCGGGACAGGGTCGAGAGCCACTGAAGCTTTCTTT. Translation gives CASSPGTGSRATEAFF. The full variable domain, its missing parts supplied by reference TRBV7-2 and TRBJ1-1, is GAGVSQSPSNKVTEKGKDVELRCDPISGHTALYWYRQSLGQGLEFLIYFQGNSAPDKSGLPSDRFSAERTGGSVSTLTIQRTQQEDSAVYLCASSPGTGSRATEAFFGQGTRLTVV.

This clonotype showed up many times. CDR3 sequence: CASSRGQAQPQHF. The CDR3 DNA is TGTGCCAGCAGCCGAGGACAGGCTCAGCCCCAGCATTTT. The J gene is TRBJ1-5, the V gene TRBV14, with 7 bases lining up with TRBD1. This CDR3 has 13 amino acids. V lost 4 bases and J lost 6; bases outside the gene matches: 3. Germline V gene data show CDR1 as SGHDN and CDR2 as FVKESK. Combining the CDR3 with reference TRBV14 and TRBJ1-5 gives the whole variable domain EAGVTQFPSHSVIEKGQTVTLRCDPISGHDNLYWYRRVMGKEIKFLLHFVKESKQDESGMPNNRFLAERTGGTYSTLKVQPAELEDSGVYFCASSRGQAQPQHFGDGTRLSIL.

This clonotype was seen at least ten times. The chain has TRBV4-1 and TRBJ1-4; D call uncertain. The length of the CDR3 is 16 residues. Germline V gives CDR1 MGHRA, CDR2 YSYEKL. V gave up 4 bases and J gave up 3 bases, with 15 bases separating them. In DNA, the CDR3 is TGCGCCAGCAGCCCCACACTCGGCAGAGCTAATGAAAAACTGTTTTTT. Residues: CASSPTLGRANEKLFF.

The V call is TRBV20-1, the J call TRBJ2-1; TRBD2 agrees at 7 bases. Per germline, CDR1 DFQATT and CDR2 SNEGSKA (reference sequence). CDR3 length: 14 residues. V was pared by 5 bases and J by 6 bases, with 10 bases of the junction left unmatched. Here the CDR3 reads CSAPRGLVGNEQFF. The CDR3 bases are TGCAGTGCTCCCCGAGGACTAGTAGGCAATGAGCAGTTCTTC.

The chain carries TRBV20-1 and TRBJ2-2, with TRBD2 matching over 9 bases. The CDR3 extends over 15 amino acids. Trimming took 3 bases from V and 8 from J; bases not matched to a gene: 10. Germline loops: CDR1 DFQATT, CDR2 SNEGSKA (reference sequence). For the CDR3, the DNA is TGCAGTGCTAGTATGCCTAGCGGGGTCGGGGGGGAGCTGTTTTTT. Its protein is CSASMPSGVGGELFF.

This clonotype was seen more than once but under ten times. The chain recombines TRBV11-2 with TRBJ2-7; D might be TRBD2 (6 bases). V was trimmed by 0 bases and J by 11 bases, leaving 14 bases between them. Germline CDR1 SGHAT, CDR2 FQNNGV. The CDR3 has 13 residues. The CDR3 DNA sequence: TGTGCCAGCAGCTTAGATCAAATAACTAGCAAGTACTTC. Its translation: CASSLDQITSKYF.

The chain recombines TRBV7-9 with TRBJ1-6; unclear D gene. CDR3 size: 16 residues. The V end lost 0 bases, the J end lost 7 bases, and 13 bases lay between the germline ends. Germline V gene data show CDR1 as SEHNR and CDR2 as FQNEAQ (reference sequence). Here the CDR3 reads CASSLALGVSNSPLHF. Here the CDR3 DNA reads TGTGCCAGCAGCTTAGCGCTCGGGGTGTCGAATTCACCCCTCCACTTT.

This clonotype occurred a few times. J is TRBJ1-4 and V is TRBV3-1; D may be TRBD1 (5 bases). Germline CDR1 LGHDT, CDR2 YNNKEL (reference sequence). The CDR3 length is 15 residues. Trimming took 3 bases from V and 8 from J, leaving 16 bases between them. The CDR3 region has the DNA TGTGCCAGCAGCCACGGGGCAATTTGGAAAGAAAAACTGTTTTTT. This sequence encodes CASSHGAIWKEKLFF.

This clonotype was seen a few times. The chain links TRBV19 to TRBJ2-2; D is perhaps TRBD2 (6 bases). Trimming left V 5 bases short and J 7 bases short, with 17 bases between. The germline V gene encodes CDR1 LNHDA and CDR2 SQIVND (reference sequence). CDR3 length equals 15 residues. CDR3 coding DNA: TGTGCCAGTAGTCCCCGGGACTCCCCACGCGGGGAGCTGTTTTTT. It specifies CASSPRDSPRGELFF.

Here the CDR3 DNA reads TGTGCCAGCAGCGCCTATTGGAACTCTAACTATGGCTACACCTTC. This sequence encodes CASSAYWNSNYGYTF. The chain is built from TRBV11-1 and TRBJ1-2; no reliable D call. V dropped 5 bases and J dropped 0 bases, with 13 bases sitting between them. This CDR3 has 15 amino acids. Germline V CDR1 and CDR2: SGHAT, FQDESV (reference sequence).

Only a few counts were recorded for this clonotype. V usage is TRBV20-1 and J usage is TRBJ2-3; no clear D. This CDR3 comprises 13 residues. V shed 3 bases and J shed 4 bases, with 11 bases lying between them. Looked up from germline, CDR1 is DFQATT and CDR2 is SNEGSKA (reference sequence). CDR3 nucleotides: TGCAGTGCTAGCCGGCGTGCGGCAGATACGCAGTATTTT. This gives the protein CSASRRAADTQYF.